This is a list of T cell receptor beta chains from one sample in a study of cytomegalovirus exposure and HLA in healthy donors. Sequenced by immunoSEQ multiplex PCR; TCRdb stores in-frame clones only, minus some. Of under 150,000 clones listed, over 60% were seen once; the top ten hold about 1.8%. The sample comprised PBMCs. The receptors were sampled from a woman in her thirties in good health and CMV-seronegative. Each CDR3 is given with its conserved first and last residue. A D gene is named only where the DNA matches it firmly. Where a row states a size, it is once, few, many or the class of an expanded clone; other rows omit it.

TRBJ1-2	-	TRBV5-5	-	CASSLSRGAGYGYTF	TGTGCCAGCAGCCTGTCGCGGGGGGCCGGCTATGGCTACACCTTC
TRBJ2-5	-	TRBV20-1	-	CSLRGAETQYF	TGCAGCCTTCGGGGGGCGGAGACCCAGTACTTC
TRBJ2-2	TRBD1	TRBV27	-	CASSIWTGITGELFF	TGTGCCAGCAGTATTTGGACAGGGATCACCGGGGAGCTGTTTTTT
TRBJ2-2	TRBD1	TRBV4-3	-	CASSQATGGPGELFF	TGCGCCAGCAGCCAAGCTACAGGGGGTCCCGGGGAGCTGTTTTTT
TRBJ1-2	-	TRBV9	-	CASSASLGYTF	TGTGCCAGCAGCGCCAGTCTCGGCTACACCTTC
TRBJ2-2	-	TRBV28	-	CATSALSGQGTGELFF	TGTGCCACCAGCGCCCTATCAGGTCAGGGAACCGGGGAGCTGTTTTTT
TRBJ2-5	-	TRBV4-1	-	CASSQATGYQETQYF	TGCGCCAGCAGCCAAGCGACAGGCTACCAAGAGACCCAGTACTTC
TRBJ1-4	TRBD1	TRBV7-8	-	CASSSTGTNEKLFF	TGTGCCAGCAGCTCGACAGGGACTAATGAAAAACTGTTTTTT
TRBJ1-1	-	TRBV5-1	-	CASSLSQTNTEAFF	TGCGCCAGCAGCTTGTCACAGACAAACACTGAAGCTTTCTTT
TRBJ2-5	TRBD1	TRBV5-4	-	CASSLDPTGGETQYF	TGTGCCAGCAGCTTGGACCCGACAGGGGGGGAGACCCAGTACTTC
TRBJ1-4	-	TRBV5-5	few	CASSLESPGTSNEKLFF	TGTGCCAGCAGCTTGGAAAGTCCCGGGACAAGTAATGAAAAACTGTTTTTT
TRBJ2-1	-	TRBV27	few	CASSSPPGEQFF	TGTGCCAGCAGCTCCCCCCCGGGTGAGCAGTTCTTC
TRBJ1-1	-	TRBV28	-	CASSSGGPDTEAFF	TGTGCCAGCAGTTCGGGGGGGCCTGACACTGAAGCTTTCTTT
TRBJ1-2	-	TRBV6-6	-	CASSTRENYGYTF	TGTGCCAGCAGCACGCGTGAGAACTATGGCTACACCTTC
TRBJ2-7	-	TRBV4-2	-	CASSQGVSVSYEQYF	TGTGCCAGCAGCCAAGGGGTGAGCGTTTCCTACGAGCAGTACTTC